This T cell receptor (beta chain) is drawn from a study of cytomegalovirus exposure and HLA in healthy donors. Measured with immunoSEQ multiplex PCR; TCRdb has only the in-frame clones, and not every one. The sample includes fewer than 400,000 clones, over 75% seen only once; the top ten take about 0.96%. V was trimmed by 8 bases and J by 3 bases, leaving 14 bases between them. This CDR3 is 13 amino acids long. Germline V CDR1 and CDR2: MNHNS, SASEGT. This TCR came from a man younger than 45 in good health and CMV-seronegative. Sequenced input: PBMCs. The chain combines TRBV6-1 with TRBJ2-7; a possible D gene is TRBD1 (5 bases). The CDR3 sequence: CASGAESYYEQYF. As DNA, the CDR3 is TGTGCCAGCGGGGCAGAAAGTTACTACGAGCAGTACTTC.